This T cell receptor beta chain came from a study of T cells in Graves' hyperthyroidism and ophthalmopathy. Study-wide results and caveats: Clonotypes that were expanded in thyroid above 0.001 mostly appeared in blood too.

V shed 7 bases, J shed 0 bases, and the junction held 5 bases outside the gene matches. Germline V gene data show CDR1 as DFQATT and CDR2 as SNEGSKA (reference sequence). This CDR3 has 13 residues. This clonotype was counted many times. The antigen is unknown. Diagnostic decisions used clinical symptoms, serum thyroxine and TRAb, thyroid ultrasound and orbital computed tomography. The source of the PBMCs was 8 to 10 ml of fresh peripheral blood. Authors of the study amplified TCR beta CDR3 regions from RNA transcripts. The TCR CDR3 first-round RT-PCR relied on the HTBI primer set. Each CDR3 protein is one row after TCRdb ran MiXCR on the multiplex PCR reads. The repertoire has about 600,000 distinct CDR3 sequences, about a sixth of them found once; the top ten carry roughly 3%.

The TCR was taken from a woman between 40 and 55 years old with Graves' ophthalmopathy. V is TRBV20-1 and J is TRBJ1-1; 7 positions agree with TRBD1. The specimen sequenced was blood. CDR3 residues: CSVVTGMNTEAFF. CDR3 nucleotide sequence: TGCAGTGTCGTGACAGGGATGAACACTGAAGCTTTCTTT.